This passage covers 22 T cell receptor beta chains from one sample sequenced in a study of T cell clones after liver transplantation. Measured with immunoSEQ multiplex PCR; TCRdb has only the in-frame clones, and not every one. The repertoire holds 45,000 to 60,000 clones, 70% to 90% seen once, with 13% to 15% in the top ten. This specimen consisted of CD8+ T cells from blood, obtained 12 months after liver transplant. These receptor sequences come from a human patient who received a liver transplant. Some T cells could come from the graft donor.

This clone has a single count. The V and J genes are TRBV11-2 and TRBJ2-7; D possibly corresponds to TRBD1 (6 bases). CDR3 length: 15 amino acids. Trimming took off 5 bases at V and 2 bases at J, with 16 bases between the two ends. The germline V gene has CDR1 SGHAT and CDR2 FQNNGV. Here the CDR3 reads CASSPDRYYAYEQYF. The CDR3 DNA reads TGTGCCAGCAGCCCGGACAGATACTATGCCTACGAGCAGTACTTC.

V is TRBV7-2 and J is TRBJ2-7, with D tentatively TRBD1 (5 bases). CDR1 and CDR2 from the germline V gene are SGHTA and FQGNSA. V dropped 5 bases and J dropped 3 bases, with 17 bases sitting between them. The CDR3 is 15 residues long. The CDR3 DNA is TGTGCCAGCAGCACCCGATCAGGGTATGACTACGAGCAGTACTTC. Translated: CASSTRSGYDYEQYF.

The chain carries TRBV4-1 and TRBJ2-5, with D possibly matching TRBD2 (5 bases). V lost 1 base to trimming and J lost 0 bases, with 9 bases between them. Per the germline V gene, CDR1 is MGHRA and CDR2 is YSYEKL. This CDR3 is 15 amino acids long. CDR3 DNA: TGCGCCAGCAGCCAAGTACTGGGAGACCAAGAGACCCAGTACTTC. It is translated as CASSQVLGDQETQYF.

Here the CDR3 DNA reads TGTGCCAGCGCCCCCTTCGGGGCTGAAGCTTTCTTT. The encoded protein is CASAPFGAEAFF. This rearrangement joins TRBV27 to TRBJ1-1; D not resolved. The CDR3 is 12 amino acids. Germline V gene data show CDR1 as MNHEY and CDR2 as SMNVEV (reference sequence). With 8 bases removed from V and 6 bases from J, the gap between germline ends came to 13 bases.

This clone has just one count. The chain recombines TRBV10-2 with TRBJ2-1, with 8 bases fitting TRBD2. The V gene end was trimmed by 4 bases and the J gene end by 6 bases; junction bases not matched to a gene: 5. CDR3 size: 14 residues. From germline, CDR1 is WSHSY and CDR2 SAAADI. The CDR3, as DNA: TGCGCCAGCAGTGTGACGGGAGGGGTCAATGAGCAGTTCTTC. Translation gives CASSVTGGVNEQFF.

This chain connects TRBV7-2 to TRBJ1-1; possibly TRBD1 for D (5 bases). The ends were cut back, 1 base at V and 5 bases at J, with 14 bases in the middle. There are 15 residues in the CDR3. CDR1 and CDR2 from the germline V gene are SGHTA and FQGNSA. This chain's CDR3 is CASSLEFGGRTEAFF. CDR3 nucleotide sequence: TGTGCCAGCAGCTTAGAGTTCGGGGGAAGGACTGAAGCTTTCTTT. Complete variable domain (other parts from reference TRBV7-2 and TRBJ1-1): GAGVSQSPSNKVTEKGKDVELRCDPISGHTALYWYRQSLGQGLEFLIYFQGNSAPDKSGLPSDRFSAERTGGSVSTLTIQRTQQEDSAVYLCASSLEFGGRTEAFFGQGTRLTVV.

The chain is built from TRBV7-6 and TRBJ2-3; D unclear. Germline values: CDR1 SGHVS, CDR2 FNYEAQ. Deletions cut 1 base from V and 4 bases from J, with 3 bases between. This CDR3 spans 12 amino acids. The CDR3 DNA sequence: TGTGCCAGCAGCTTAGAATCAGATACGCAGTATTTT. Encoded protein: CASSLESDTQYF.

The chain joins TRBV19 to TRBJ2-7, with a tentative D call TRBD1 (6 bases). Trimming left V 0 bases short and J 3 bases short, with 12 bases between. The V gene's germline CDR1 is LNHDA and CDR2 SQIVND (reference sequence). The CDR3 has 15 amino acids. CDR3: CASSIEDRPNYEQYF. The CDR3 nucleotides are TGTGCCAGTAGTATAGAGGACAGACCGAACTACGAGCAGTACTTC.

The gene calls are TRBV6-5 and TRBJ1-2; possibly TRBD1 for D (5 bases). The CDR3 contains 13 residues. The V gene lost 2 bases and the J gene lost 2 bases, with 6 bases spanning the gap. Germline CDR1 and CDR2: MNHEY and SVGAGI. In DNA, the CDR3 is TGTGCCAGCAGTTACAAGGGGAACTATGGCTACACCTTC. Its protein is CASSYKGNYGYTF.

The chain combines TRBV27 with TRBJ2-5; D gene unclear. The CDR3 is made up of 13 amino acids. V lost 3 bases and J 1 base, leaving 6 bases between the germline ends. Germline V gene data show CDR1 as MNHEY and CDR2 as SMNVEV (reference sequence). CDR3 residues: CASSLATQETQYF. The DNA of the CDR3 is TGTGCCAGCAGTTTGGCCACCCAAGAGACCCAGTACTTC.

V and J are TRBV19 and TRBJ2-3, with 8 bases fitting TRBD1. The V gene end was trimmed by 1 base and the J gene end by 5 bases; junction bases not matched to a gene: 5. The CDR3 consists of 15 residues. The germline V gene has CDR1 LNHDA and CDR2 SQIVND (reference sequence). The CDR3 DNA is TGTGCCAGTAGTATAGGGACAGGGTTGGTAGATACGCAGTATTTT. Translating it yields CASSIGTGLVDTQYF.

The chain employs TRBV2 and TRBJ2-2; D unresolved. The CDR3 is 12 residues long. Between the trimmed V and J ends, which lost 4 bases and 8 bases, there was a span of 8 bases. CDR1 SNHLY and CDR2 FYNNEI come from the germline V gene. This chain's CDR3 is CASSGTWGELFF. The CDR3 nucleotides are TGTGCCAGCAGTGGAACTTGGGGGGAGCTGTTTTTT.

The sample holds one count of this clone. The DNA for the CDR3 is TGTGCCAGCAGTTTACCAGTGAACACTGAAGCTTTCTTT. Translating gives CASSLPVNTEAFF. This chain links TRBV28 with TRBJ1-1; D ambiguous. V lost 2 bases, J lost 0 bases, and 4 bases lay in between. The CDR3 spans 13 residues. Germline CDR1 and CDR2: MDHEN and SYDVKM.

This clone was seen once. The chain has TRBV5-1 and TRBJ2-1, with 7 positions matching TRBD2. Germline values: CDR1 SGHRS, CDR2 YFSETQ. The CDR3 has 13 residues. The trim removed 2 bases at V and 7 bases at J, leaving 3 bases unmatched. CDR3 protein: CASSFWEGNEQFF. DNA of the CDR3: TGCGCCAGCAGCTTCTGGGAGGGGAATGAGCAGTTCTTC.

The chain joins TRBV28 to TRBJ2-7; D uncertain. The CDR3 is 12 amino acids. V lost 1 base and J 6 bases, leaving 7 bases between the germline ends. Germline V gene lookup returns CDR1 MDHEN and CDR2 SYDVKM. The DNA for the CDR3 is TGTGCCAGCAGTTTATTCCTCTCCGAGCAGTACTTC. Amino acids: CASSLFLSEQYF.

This rearrangement joins TRBV18 to TRBJ1-1; no firm D call. This CDR3 has 13 amino acids. Germline V gene data show CDR1 as KGHSH and CDR2 as LQKENI. Trimming cost V 0 bases and J 1 base, with 3 bases left between them. CDR3 sequence reads: CASSPPTNTEAFF. The CDR3 bases are TGTGCCAGCTCACCACCAACGAACACTGAAGCTTTCTTT.

A few counts support this clone. This sequence joins TRBV27 and TRBJ2-1, with TRBD2 matching over 8 bases. The CDR3 has 15 amino acids. The V gene end was trimmed by 1 base and the J gene end by 7 bases; junction bases not matched to a gene: 6. The germline gives CDR1 MNHEY, CDR2 SMNVEV (reference sequence). In nucleotides, the CDR3 is TGTGCCAGCAGTTTATGGAGCGGGAGCGGTAATGAGCAGTTCTTC. Its translation: CASSLWSGSGNEQFF.

This chain uses TRBV6-5 with TRBJ1-1, with a possible D match to TRBD1 (5 bases). The germline V gene encodes CDR1 MNHEY and CDR2 SVGAGI. The CDR3 has 15 residues. The germline V and J ends were trimmed by 7 bases and 2 bases, with 17 bases remaining between them. The CDR3 region is CASIPWRGLNTEAFF. CDR3 DNA: TGTGCCAGCATCCCGTGGAGGGGATTAAACACTGAAGCTTTCTTT.

The chain employs TRBV19 and TRBJ1-3; TRBD1 is a possible D gene (5 bases). Germline V CDR1 and CDR2: LNHDA, SQIVND (reference sequence). Trimming removed 5 bases from V and 0 bases from J, with 17 bases in between. This CDR3 is built from 17 residues. The CDR3 here is CASSALNRNFSGNTIYF. The CDR3 nucleotides are TGTGCCAGTAGTGCCCTGAACAGGAACTTCTCTGGAAACACCATATATTTT.

V and J are TRBV28 and TRBJ1-1; possibly TRBD1 for D (5 bases). CDR1 is MDHEN and CDR2 is SYDVKM in the germline V gene. The CDR3 runs to 15 residues. V was pared by 4 bases and J by 1 base, with 13 bases between. The CDR3 loop reads CASSSGRGRNTEAFF. The DNA of the CDR3 is TGTGCCAGCAGTTCGGGGAGGGGACGGAACACTGAAGCTTTCTTT.

The V call is TRBV14, the J call TRBJ2-7, with D maybe TRBD1 (6 bases). The germline gives CDR1 SGHDN, CDR2 FVKESK. CDR3 size: 13 residues. Between the trimmed V and J ends, which lost 4 bases and 3 bases, there was a span of 10 bases. This chain's CDR3 is CASSPQGYYEQYF. The CDR3 coding sequence is TGTGCCAGCAGCCCTCAGGGGTACTACGAGCAGTACTTC. Full variable domain (missing parts from reference TRBV14 and TRBJ2-7): EAGVTQFPSHSVIEKGQTVTLRCDPISGHDNLYWYRRVMGKEIKFLLHFVKESKQDESGMPNNRFLAERTGGTYSTLKVQPAELEDSGVYFCASSPQGYYEQYFGPGTRLTVT.

The CDR3 coding sequence is TGCGCCAGCAGCTTGGCCGTGACAGGGAGATCCTACGAGCAGTACTTC. Translated, it gives CASSLAVTGRSYEQYF. V is TRBV5-1 and J is TRBJ2-7, with 7 positions matching TRBD1. The CDR3 extends over 16 amino acids. In germline, CDR1 is SGHRS, CDR2 YFSETQ. Trimming took 0 bases from V and 1 from J; bases not matched to a gene: 7.